This TCR beta chain was profiled in a study of technical replicates of blood from a handful of donors. The V and J ends lost 0 bases and 1 base respectively, with 4 bases between them. CDR1 is LGHNA, CDR2 YSLEER, per germline. The CDR3 consists of 15 residues. This table comes from immunoSEQ multiplex PCR, and its TCRdb copy is limited to in-frame clones, with some not included. The top ten clones hold around 4% of a sample with about 56,000 clones, 93% of them seen once. Sequenced material: PBMCs. The chain is built from TRBV4-3 and TRBJ2-6; D gene ambiguous. The TCR comes from a human donor in good health. Some clones in this sample may be carry-over from other donors' samples. The CDR3 nucleotides are TGCGCCAGCAGCCAAGAAGAGTCTGGGGCCAACGTCCTGACTTTC. The encoded protein is CASSQEESGANVLTF.